Listed here is a single T cell receptor beta chain. The germline CDR1 and CDR2 sequences are SNHLY and FYNNEI. CDR3 size: 15 residues. Trimming left V 7 bases short and J 2 bases short, with 12 bases between. This sample stems from a study of blood T cell repertoires in COVID-19. The wider study: The origin of the acute and convalescent COVID-19 samples was the United States, Italy and Spain. PBMCs, B-cell-depleted T cells, or T cells were the source of the cDNA or gDNA that made up the material.

Original handling: Scientists estimated how many nucleated cells there were by amplifying reference gene primers. Some clones are missing from TCRdb's copy, which holds only in-frame ones; the method was immunoSEQ multiplex PCR. V, J and clone size are taken as reported in that table, and D and trimming were inferred from the DNA itself. Counted here are about 74,000 clones, around four fifths occurring once; the ten biggest clones make up over 35%. The sequencing sample was made of peripheral blood. The chain is built from TRBV2 and TRBJ2-6, with D perhaps matching TRBD1 (6 bases). This TCR was sampled from a man in his sixties or seventies with acute or convalescent COVID-19. This CDR3 reads CASTGTPPGANVLTF. In DNA form, the CDR3 reads TGTGCCAGCACTGGGACACCTCCTGGGGCCAACGTCCTGACTTTC.